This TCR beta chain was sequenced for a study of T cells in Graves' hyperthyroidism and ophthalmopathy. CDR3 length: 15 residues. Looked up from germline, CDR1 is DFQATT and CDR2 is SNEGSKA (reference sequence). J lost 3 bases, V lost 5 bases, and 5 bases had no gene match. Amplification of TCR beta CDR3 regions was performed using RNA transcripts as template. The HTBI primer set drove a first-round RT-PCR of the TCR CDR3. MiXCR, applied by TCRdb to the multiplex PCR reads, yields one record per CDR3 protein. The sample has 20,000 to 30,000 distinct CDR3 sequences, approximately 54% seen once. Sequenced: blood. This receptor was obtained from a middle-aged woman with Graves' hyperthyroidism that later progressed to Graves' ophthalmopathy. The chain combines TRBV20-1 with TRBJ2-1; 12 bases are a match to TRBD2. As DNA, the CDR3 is TGCAGTGCTGCTAGCGGGAGGGCTGTCTACAATGAGCAGTTCTTC. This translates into CSAASGRAVYNEQFF.